This T cell receptor (beta chain) came from a study of early T cells in non-severe SARS-CoV-2 infection. Study-wide background: Chains were unpaired, as sequencing was done on bulk RNA from unsorted whole blood.

V lost 7 bases and J lost 4, with 8 bases in between. This CDR3 comprises 11 residues. Per the germline V gene, CDR1 is SNHLY and CDR2 is FYNNEI. Individual cDNA molecules received unique molecular identifiers. TCRdb re-analysed the 5' RACE reads in MiXCR, keeping a single row per CDR3 protein. The table has tens of thousands of distinct CDR3 sequences, approximately 12% seen once; the top ten hold 3.5% to 5%. In this sample, this clonotype turned up many times. Its antigen remains unknown. The study's findings and limits: Matching results from VDJdb favored anti-spike CD8 responses, leaving private and CD4 specificities undetected.

V usage is TRBV2 and J usage is TRBJ2-7; tentatively, D is TRBD1 (6 bases). Sequencing was performed on whole blood, taken at baseline. This receptor was obtained from an adult who was a healthcare worker with PCR-confirmed SARS-CoV-2 infection or an uninfected control (not recorded which). In DNA form, the CDR3 reads TGTGCCAGCACTAGGGGGTACGAGCAGTACTTC. Amino acids: CASTRGYEQYF.